This T cell receptor beta chain derives from a study of human CD8 memory T cell subsets. Findings of the study overall: The authors found that stem-like memory and precursor exhausted T cell repertoires overlapped minimally.

Investigators built TCR beta libraries using UMI-labeled 5' RACE. From the 5' RACE reads, TCRdb lists one entry per CDR3 protein and no DNA. This repertoire comprises roughly 5,400 distinct CDR3 sequences; its ten largest clones make up 18%. On this clonotype: What it recognizes is unknown.

The germline V gene has CDR1 SGHKS and CDR2 YYEKEE (reference sequence). This CDR3 has 15 residues. The authors enriched total CD8+ T cells by negative magnetic separation. Duplicate vials of some 140,000 sorted CD8+ T cells per subset supplied the RNA. Material for sequencing was CD8+ T cells from PBMCs. This chain joins TRBV5-5 and TRBJ1-2; without DNA, the TCRdb call of TRBD1 cannot be checked. The receptor's source is a human donor in good health. The CDR3: CASSASPGTGSGYTF.